These T cell receptor beta chains were read from a single sample in a study of blood T cell repertoires in COVID-19. Produced via immunoSEQ multiplex PCR; TCRdb's table is partial and in-frame only. In the table there are approximately 80,000 clones, around 89% of which are singletons. What was sequenced was peripheral blood. Source of these receptors: a human donor in a cohort sampled during active COVID-19. The CDR3 runs from the conserved cysteine through the conserved F or W. The D gene is left open where the match is weak. The size of a clone is reported for some rows only, either as once, few or many, or as a class for expanded clones.

J: TRBJ1-4
V: TRBV5-1
length: 14
size: -
D: TRBD1
CDR3: CASSEGTGHEKLFF
DNA: TGCGCCAGCAGCGAGGGGACAGGGCATGAAAAACTGTTTTTT

J: TRBJ2-7
V: TRBV5-1
length: 14
size: -
D: TRBD1
CDR3: CASSNGQGGYEQYF
DNA: TGCGCCAGCAGCAACGGACAGGGAGGATACGAGCAGTACTTC

J: TRBJ2-5
V: TRBV5-1
length: 15
size: -
D: -
CDR3: CASSLVRGVEETQYF
DNA: TGCGCCAGCAGCTTGGTACGCGGAGTAGAAGAGACCCAGTACTTC

J: TRBJ1-2
V: TRBV4-1
length: 14
size: -
D: -
CDR3: CASSQDPSNYGYTF
DNA: TGCGCCAGCAGCCAAGATCCATCTAACTATGGCTACACCTTC

J: TRBJ2-7
V: TRBV28
length: 18
size: -
D: TRBD2
CDR3: CASSFEGTSGGLSYEQYF
DNA: TGTGCCAGCAGTTTCGAAGGGACTAGCGGGGGCCTTTCCTACGAGCAGTACTTC

J: TRBJ2-7
V: TRBV5-1
length: 14
size: -
D: TRBD1
CDR3: CASSPGTGGYEQYF
DNA: TGCGCCAGCAGCCCCGGGACAGGGGGCTACGAGCAGTACTTC

J: TRBJ1-1
V: TRBV6-5
length: 11
size: -
D: -
CDR3: CASSYDREAFF
DNA: TGTGCCAGCAGTTACGACAGGGAAGCTTTCTTT

J: TRBJ1-2
V: TRBV3-1/TRBV3-2
length: 16
size: -
D: TRBD1
CDR3: CASSPRFAGGLYGYTF
DNA: TGTGCCAGCAGCCCTAGGTTCGCAGGGGGCCTTTATGGCTACACCTTC

J: TRBJ2-1
V: TRBV2
length: 10
size: -
D: -
CDR3: CASLYNEQFF
DNA: TGTGCCAGCCTGTACAATGAGCAGTTCTTC

J: TRBJ2-2
V: TRBV9
length: 16
size: -
D: -
CDR3: CASSVEAVNRQGELFF
DNA: TGTGCCAGCAGCGTAGAGGCAGTCAATCGACAGGGGGAGCTGTTTTTT

J: TRBJ2-1
V: TRBV7-2
length: 14
size: -
D: TRBD2
CDR3: CASSLWDYYNEQFF
DNA: TGTGCCAGCAGCTTATGGGACTACTACAATGAGCAGTTCTTC

J: TRBJ2-7
V: TRBV2
length: 13
size: -
D: -
CDR3: CASSAGHSYEQYF
DNA: TGTGCCAGCAGTGCGGGACACTCCTACGAGCAGTACTTC

J: TRBJ1-1
V: TRBV12-3/TRBV12-4
length: 13
size: -
D: -
CDR3: CASSTGSYTEAFF
DNA: TGTGCCAGCAGTACAGGAAGCTACACTGAAGCTTTCTTT

J: TRBJ2-1
V: TRBV27
length: 15
size: -
D: -
CDR3: CASGKGLLAYNEQFF
DNA: TGTGCCAGCGGAAAAGGACTGCTTGCATACAATGAGCAGTTCTTC

J: TRBJ1-6
V: TRBV27
length: 15
size: once
D: -
CDR3: CASSPAGSLYSPLHF
DNA: TGTGCCAGCAGTCCTGCGGGCAGTCTATATTCACCCCTCCACTTT

J: TRBJ1-4
V: TRBV7-9
length: 15
size: -
D: TRBD1
CDR3: CASSLSRQGQEKLFF
DNA: TGTGCCAGCAGCCTTAGTAGACAGGGTCAGGAAAAACTGTTTTTT

J: TRBJ2-6
V: TRBV7-6
length: 16
size: -
D: -
CDR3: CASSLQTGAGANVLTF
DNA: TGTGCCAGCAGCTTACAGACAGGAGCTGGGGCCAACGTCCTGACTTTC

J: TRBJ1-2
V: TRBV28
length: 14
size: once
D: -
CDR3: CASSGQPPNYGYTF
DNA: TGTGCCAGCAGTGGACAGCCACCTAACTATGGCTACACCTTC

J: TRBJ2-1
V: TRBV6-5
length: 14
size: -
D: TRBD2
CDR3: CATGAGLAGVEQFF
DNA: TGTGCCACAGGGGCGGGACTAGCGGGGGTTGAGCAGTTCTTC

J: TRBJ2-1
V: TRBV4-1
length: 19
size: -
D: TRBD2
CDR3: CASSPQSLAGGPHGNEQFF
DNA: TGCGCCAGCAGCCCCCAAAGCCTAGCGGGAGGGCCTCACGGGAATGAGCAGTTCTTC

J: TRBJ1-2
V: TRBV3-1/TRBV3-2
length: 12
size: -
D: TRBD1
CDR3: CASSQTGPLSTF
DNA: TGTGCCAGCAGCCAGACAGGGCCCCTAAGTACCTTC

J: TRBJ2-3
V: TRBV13
length: 16
size: -
D: TRBD1
CDR3: CASSLIGTALTDTQYF
DNA: TGTGCCAGCAGCTTAATCGGGACAGCCCTCACAGATACGCAGTATTTT

J: TRBJ2-7
V: TRBV19
length: 15
size: few
D: TRBD1
CDR3: CASTPGQGDFYEQYF
DNA: TGTGCCAGTACCCCGGGACAGGGGGACTTCTACGAGCAGTACTTC

J: TRBJ1-4
V: TRBV27
length: 13
size: -
D: TRBD1
CDR3: CASSGQGAEKLFF
DNA: TGTGCCAGCAGCGGACAGGGGGCTGAAAAACTGTTTTTT

J: TRBJ1-6
V: TRBV6-6
length: 16
size: few
D: -
CDR3: CASSYSQGVDNSPLHF
DNA: TGTGCCAGCAGTTACTCACAGGGTGTCGATAATTCACCCCTCCACTTT

J: TRBJ1-2
V: TRBV6-6
length: 14
size: -
D: TRBD1
CDR3: CASSYQETGSGYTF
DNA: TGTGCCAGCAGTTACCAAGAGACAGGGTCTGGCTACACCTTC

J: TRBJ2-7
V: TRBV27
length: 14
size: -
D: TRBD1
CDR3: CASSLRQGDYEQYF
DNA: TGTGCCAGCAGTTTAAGACAGGGTGACTACGAGCAGTACTTC

J: TRBJ2-3
V: TRBV7-9
length: 12
size: -
D: -
CDR3: CASSLSGDTQYF
DNA: TGTGCCAGCAGCTTATCAGGTGATACGCAGTATTTT

J: TRBJ1-5
V: TRBV2
length: 14
size: -
D: -
CDR3: CASRDAQAGQPQHF
DNA: TGTGCCAGCAGGGACGCCCAAGCGGGTCAGCCCCAGCATTTT

J: TRBJ2-7
V: TRBV13
length: 18
size: -
D: TRBD2
CDR3: CASSSGTSGGATTYEQYF
DNA: TGTGCCAGCAGCTCCGGGACTAGCGGGGGCGCGACTACTTACGAGCAGTACTTC

J: TRBJ2-7
V: TRBV7-8
length: 15
size: -
D: TRBD2
CDR3: CASSLGTGGAYEQYF
DNA: TGTGCCAGCAGCTTAGGAACCGGGGGGGCCTACGAGCAGTACTTC

J: TRBJ2-7
V: TRBV13
length: 16
size: -
D: -
CDR3: CASSPGLSLNSYEQYF
DNA: TGTGCCAGCAGCCCAGGGCTATCCCTGAACTCCTACGAGCAGTACTTC

J: TRBJ1-5
V: TRBV28
length: 17
size: -
D: -
CDR3: CASSSPTGSVVGQPQHF
DNA: TGTGCCAGCAGTTCCCCGACAGGATCTGTGGTCGGGCAGCCCCAGCATTTT

J: TRBJ2-7
V: TRBV6-5
length: 14
size: -
D: -
CDR3: CASSYAPRVYEQYF
DNA: TGTGCCAGCAGTTACGCCCCCCGGGTCTACGAGCAGTACTTC

J: TRBJ1-1
V: TRBV6-1
length: 15
size: -
D: -
CDR3: CASSESDRGNAEAFF
DNA: TGTGCCAGCAGTGAAAGCGATCGAGGGAATGCTGAAGCTTTCTTT

J: TRBJ1-2
V: TRBV5-1
length: 14
size: -
D: -
CDR3: CASSLEAFEDGYTF
DNA: TGCGCCAGCAGCTTGGAAGCCTTTGAAGATGGCTACACCTTC

J: TRBJ1-1
V: TRBV6-1
length: 16
size: -
D: -
CDR3: CASSAWTITLNTEAFF
DNA: TGTGCCAGCAGTGCCTGGACAATTACTTTGAACACTGAAGCTTTCTTT

J: TRBJ2-7
V: TRBV4-2
length: 17
size: -
D: -
CDR3: CASSQDWGPTGYYEQYF
DNA: TGTGCCAGCAGCCAAGATTGGGGCCCGACTGGGTACTACGAGCAGTACTTC

J: TRBJ2-3
V: TRBV6-6
length: 16
size: -
D: TRBD1
CDR3: CASSSATGIFRDTQYF
DNA: TGTGCCAGCAGTTCTGCGACAGGGATCTTCAGGGATACGCAGTATTTT

J: TRBJ2-5
V: TRBV10-3
length: 14
size: -
D: TRBD2
CDR3: CAISEEAGGETQYF
DNA: TGTGCCATCAGTGAAGAGGCGGGAGGGGAGACCCAGTACTTC

J: TRBJ2-7
V: TRBV7-9
length: 17
size: -
D: TRBD1
CDR3: CASSLVWDGTVDYEQYF
DNA: TGTGCCAGCAGCTTAGTTTGGGACGGGACAGTCGACTACGAGCAGTACTTC

J: TRBJ2-2
V: TRBV4-1
length: 16
size: -
D: TRBD2
CDR3: CASSLRLAGVAGELFF
DNA: TGCGCCAGCAGCCTAAGACTAGCGGGAGTGGCCGGGGAGCTGTTTTTT

J: TRBJ1-3
V: TRBV7-9
length: 16
size: few
D: -
CDR3: CASSFAGVSSGNTIYF
DNA: TGTGCCAGCAGCTTTGCCGGGGTCTCCTCTGGAAACACCATATATTTT

J: TRBJ1-4
V: TRBV4-1
length: 17
size: -
D: -
CDR3: CASSQRFREGTNEKLFF
DNA: TGCGCCAGCAGCCAAAGATTCAGGGAGGGGACTAATGAAAAACTGTTTTTT

J: TRBJ1-3
V: TRBV10-3
length: 12
size: -
D: -
CDR3: CAISRTTDTIYF
DNA: TGTGCCATCAGCCGTACAACAGACACCATATATTTT

J: TRBJ2-7
V: TRBV6-5
length: 13
size: -
D: -
CDR3: CASSNSGRYEQYF
DNA: TGTGCCAGCAGTAATTCGGGGAGGTACGAGCAGTACTTC

J: TRBJ2-2
V: TRBV9
length: 16
size: -
D: TRBD1
CDR3: CASSLRGQLNTGELFF
DNA: TGTGCCAGCAGCTTGAGGGGACAGCTTAACACCGGGGAGCTGTTTTTT

J: TRBJ1-2
V: TRBV12-3/TRBV12-4
length: 12
size: -
D: -
CDR3: CASSFLRYGYTF
DNA: TGTGCCAGCAGTTTTCTACGCTATGGCTACACCTTC

J: TRBJ1-1
V: TRBV28
length: 20
size: -
D: TRBD1
CDR3: CASSLSLLNRGRTQNTEAFF
DNA: TGTGCCAGCAGTTTATCCCTGTTGAACAGGGGACGAACTCAGAACACTGAAGCTTTCTTT

J: TRBJ1-4
V: TRBV28
length: 14
size: -
D: -
CDR3: CASSFPTVNEKLFF
DNA: TGTGCCAGCAGTTTCCCGACAGTTAATGAAAAACTGTTTTTT

J: TRBJ2-7
V: TRBV27
length: 13
size: -
D: -
CDR3: CASGRLGSYEQYF
DNA: TGTGCCAGCGGAAGACTTGGGTCCTACGAGCAGTACTTC

J: TRBJ2-5
V: TRBV2
length: 15
size: -
D: TRBD1
CDR3: CASGPGQRYQETQYF
DNA: TGTGCCAGCGGCCCGGGACAGAGGTACCAAGAGACCCAGTACTTC

J: TRBJ2-2
V: TRBV6-5
length: 15
size: -
D: TRBD2
CDR3: CATTETSGYTGELFF
DNA: TGTGCCACCACCGAGACTAGCGGGTACACCGGGGAGCTGTTTTTT

J: TRBJ1-2
V: TRBV3-1/TRBV3-2
length: 16
size: -
D: -
CDR3: CASSQERDRFNYGYTF
DNA: TGTGCCAGCAGCCAAGAGCGGGACCGGTTTAACTATGGCTACACCTTC

J: TRBJ2-4
V: TRBV2
length: 15
size: -
D: TRBD1
CDR3: CASSPETGGGNIQYF
DNA: TGTGCCAGCAGCCCGGAGACAGGGGGCGGAAACATTCAGTACTTC